Listed below are T cell receptor beta chains from one sample, sequenced in a study of T-cell reconstitution after alpha-beta-depleted transplantation in children. TCRdb re-called the PCR reads with MiXCR, one entry per CDR3 protein. The top ten clones hold roughly 3.9% of a sample with about 610,000 distinct CDR3 sequences, roughly a tenth of them seen once. This material consisted of PBMCs from the stem cell graft donor, taken from the stem cell graft. All receptors come from a human donor who donated a stem cell graft to a child with acute myeloid leukemia. The CDR3 runs from the conserved cysteine through the conserved F or W. The order of the fields is J gene, clone size, V gene, CDR3 protein. Size values are once, few and many counts, or a class for expanded clones, and some rows have none.

>TRBJ2-3|many|TRBV20-1
CSARRQAGGDTQYF
>TRBJ1-4|-|TRBV29-1
CSAVNEKLFF
>TRBJ1-6|-|TRBV6-6
CASSPLGTLHF
>TRBJ1-1|-|TRBV7-9
CASSLSQSFAEAFF
>TRBJ1-2|-|TRBV3-1
CASSQETGIGGYTF
>TRBJ1-4|-|TRBV28
CASRRRLVGEKLFF
>TRBJ1-4|few|TRBV7-2
CASSLQAGVENEKLFF
>TRBJ2-1|-|TRBV28
CARSFLAGDFGSYNEQFF
>TRBJ2-3|few|TRBV3-1
CASSQEELAGRFTDTQYF
>TRBJ2-5|many|TRBV20-1
CSALPGASKETQYF
>TRBJ1-1|-|TRBV29-1
CIAQEFGAFF
>TRBJ2-5|many|TRBV29-1
CSVEDGKSKGETQYF
>TRBJ2-1|few|TRBV20-1
CSARDQRTSGRYEQFF
>TRBJ2-7|few|TRBV28
CASGAYGQYF
>TRBJ2-7|-|TRBV28
CASSPGGVRASYEQYF
>TRBJ1-1|-|TRBV28
CASTLGARDTEAFF
>TRBJ1-2|many|TRBV6-2/TRBV6-3
CASSDYGYTF
>TRBJ1-1|-|TRBV7-9
CASSDIVNTEAFF
>TRBJ2-2|few|TRBV9
CASSTLTTTGGELFF
>TRBJ2-1|few|TRBV5-1
CASNLGSDYNEQFF
>TRBJ2-2|many|TRBV27
CASSLPRQGINTGELFF
>TRBJ2-5|many|TRBV7-2
CASSRSGAEETQYF
>TRBJ2-2|many|TRBV7-2
CASSLIAGGNTGELFF
>TRBJ2-1|many|TRBV19
CASSIRGTRNEQFF
>TRBJ2-1|few|TRBV5-6
CASSYPSGHEQFF
>TRBJ2-7|few|TRBV7-9
CASSFLTSVGYEQYF
>TRBJ2-1|few|TRBV12-3/TRBV12-4
CASCTPVGGSPNYNEQFF
>TRBJ2-7|few|TRBV20-1
CSARDRTSGIYEQYF
>TRBJ2-2|-|TRBV24-1
CATSDPGRTGGGELFF
>TRBJ1-1|-|TRBV7-2
CASSPGGSVTKAFF
>TRBJ2-3|-|TRBV29-1
CSAPGQGAADTQYF
>TRBJ2-1|-|TRBV11-3
CASSYTRYNEQFF
>TRBJ1-2|-|TRBV12-3/TRBV12-4
CASSFQGFSYGYTF
>TRBJ1-5|few|TRBV27
CASSRTGPRFGNQPQHF
>TRBJ2-2|once|TRBV20-1
CSARDFPGELFF
>TRBJ1-1|-|TRBV20-1
CSARQVNTEAFF
>TRBJ2-2|-|TRBV9
CASSAGTSPTGELFF